The 29 T cell receptor beta chains below come from one sample, sequenced in a study of T cells expressing NK-cell markers. Each CDR3 protein gets one entry in TCRdb, which reprocessed the 5' RACE reads and gives no DNA. This sample's table reports 300,000 to 500,000 distinct CDR3 sequences. The specimen was blood T cells: a sorted CD56 or NKG2C T cell subset, CD4+ or CD8+ T cells, or bulk PBMC T cells (not recorded which). The receptors here all came from a woman aged 45-65 years in good health.

V and J are TRBV27 and TRBJ2-1. The germline CDR1 and CDR2 sequences are MNHEY and SMNVEV (reference sequence). CDR3 length: 13 residues. The CDR3 loop reads CASSFGPQNEQFF.

This chain links TRBV9 with TRBJ2-3. CDR1 and CDR2 from the germline V gene are SGDLS and YYNGEE. CDR3 length: 12 amino acids. This CDR3 is CASSAVGDTQYF.

The chain uses TRBV20-1 and TRBJ2-1; checking the TCRdb D call of TRBD2 is not possible without DNA. From germline, CDR1 is DFQATT and CDR2 SNEGSKA (reference sequence). The CDR3 length is 16 residues. The CDR3 protein is CSASSFAGGGHDEQFF.

The chain links TRBV12-3 or TRBV12-4 to TRBJ2-6; with no DNA, the TCRdb D assignment of TRBD1 cannot be verified. The CDR3 spans 16 residues. The CDR3 protein is CASHFVQGVGANVLTF.

The V call is TRBV12-3 or TRBV12-4, the J call TRBJ2-5; the D gene TCRdb calls, TRBD1, cannot be checked with no DNA. The CDR3 consists of 13 residues. The CDR3 protein is CASRTDSSLAQYF.

The chain carries TRBV5-1 and TRBJ2-1. Germline CDR1 SGHRS, CDR2 YFSETQ. CDR3 length: 13 residues. This CDR3 is CASSLATDNEQFF.

V usage is TRBV12-3 or TRBV12-4 and J usage is TRBJ2-3. CDR3 size: 11 residues. CDR3: CASSLGTVGYF.

CDR3 sequence reads: CASSLVAESPSRDTQYF. The chain couples TRBV12-3 or TRBV12-4 to TRBJ2-3; without DNA, the TCRdb call of TRBD2 cannot be checked. The CDR3 contains 17 residues.

The chain combines TRBV10-2 with TRBJ2-1. CDR1 is WSHSY, CDR2 SAAADI, per germline. CDR3 length: 13 residues. The CDR3 loop reads CASSEASRVIQFF.

The chain recombines TRBV29-1 with TRBJ2-5; TCRdb designates TRBD2, a call that cannot be tested without DNA. This CDR3 is built from 16 residues. Germline lookup yields CDR1 SQVTM and CDR2 ANQGSEA. The CDR3 reads CSFLPTSGRPQETQYF.

The chain employs TRBV10-2 and TRBJ1-1. Germline V lookup: CDR1 WSHSY, CDR2 SAAADI. The CDR3 is 14 amino acids. The CDR3 spells CASSDRLLNTEAFF.

The chain joins TRBV7-2 to TRBJ1-1; without DNA, the TCRdb call of TRBD1 cannot be checked. CDR1 is SGHTA, CDR2 FQGNSA, per germline. CDR3 length: 12 residues. This chain's CDR3 is CASSQTGTEAFF.

The chain uses TRBV19 and TRBJ2-5; with no DNA, the TCRdb D assignment of TRBD2 cannot be verified. The CDR3 is 17 amino acids. Germline loops: CDR1 LNHDA, CDR2 SQIVND (reference sequence). CDR3 protein: CASSKAILAGAKETQYF. The variable domain in full, with the rest retrieved from reference TRBV19 and TRBJ2-5, is DGGITQSPKYLFRKEGQNVTLSCEQNLNHDAMYWYRQDPGQGLRLIYYSQIVNDFQKGDIAEGYSVSREKKESFPLTVTSAQKNPTAFYLCASSKAILAGAKETQYFGPGTRLLVL.

The chain is built from TRBV12-3 or TRBV12-4 and TRBJ2-1; TCRdb proposes TRBD2, but this gene call is untestable without DNA. This CDR3 comprises 14 residues. The CDR3 is CASSRSGSRDEQFF.

The rearrangement links TRBV10-3 to TRBJ2-1. Germline assignment: CDR1 ENHRY and CDR2 SYGVKD. The CDR3 totals 13 residues. CDR3 protein: CAISDGYQNEQFF.

This chain connects TRBV10-1 to TRBJ2-1; there is no DNA to check the TCRdb D call of TRBD1. This CDR3 spans 12 amino acids. CDR1 and CDR2 (germline): WNHNN, SYGVQD (reference sequence). The CDR3 loop reads CASSRQNNEQFF.

The V call is TRBV11-3, the J call TRBJ2-1; the D gene TCRdb calls, TRBD2, cannot be checked with no DNA. CDR3 length: 18 residues. Germline V lookup: CDR1 SGHNT, CDR2 YENEEA. The CDR3: CASSLFTPSGRRENEQFF. Filled out from reference TRBV11-3 and TRBJ2-1, the complete variable domain reads EAGVVQSPRYKIIEKKQPVAFWCNPISGHNTLYWYLQNLGQGPELLIRYENEEAVDDSQLPKDRFSAERLKGVDSTLKIQPAELGDSAVYLCASSLFTPSGRRENEQFFGPGTRLTVL.

This chain connects TRBV24-1 to TRBJ2-1; absent DNA, TCRdb's TRBD2 call cannot be checked. The CDR3 is made up of 12 amino acids. The V gene's germline CDR1 is KGHDR and CDR2 SFDVKD. The CDR3 reads CATSDTSTVQFF.

The chain uses TRBV12-3 or TRBV12-4 and TRBJ2-5; TCRdb's assignment of TRBD1 cannot be checked, as there is no DNA. The CDR3 sequence is 16 residues long. CDR3 region: CASSLFAGQYQETQYF.

V and J are TRBV3-1 and TRBJ1-2. The CDR3 is made up of 14 amino acids. Germline V gene lookup returns CDR1 LGHDT and CDR2 YNNKEL (reference sequence). CDR3: CASSQDEADDGYTF.

The chain is built from TRBV5-5 and TRBJ2-1. The CDR3 contains 14 residues. Germline CDR1 reads SGHKS; CDR2 reads YYEKEE (reference sequence). The CDR3 sequence is CASSNHGVYNEQFF.

This rearrangement joins TRBV5-1 to TRBJ2-6; lacking DNA, the TRBD1 call made by TCRdb goes unchecked. Germline CDR1 is SGHRS and CDR2 is YFSETQ. The CDR3 covers 16 residues. CDR3 protein: CASSPNRGSGANVLTF.

CDR3 amino acids: CASSLVRSLNTEAFF. This rearrangement joins TRBV5-1 to TRBJ1-1. The CDR3 sequence is 15 residues long. Germline-derived CDR1 and CDR2 are SGHRS and YFSETQ.

The chain carries TRBV12-3 or TRBV12-4 and TRBJ1-5. The CDR3 totals 17 residues. The CDR3 sequence: CASSFMAARRGNQPQHF.

This chain links TRBV5-1 with TRBJ1-2; without DNA, the TCRdb call of TRBD1 cannot be checked. The germline CDR1 and CDR2 sequences are SGHRS and YFSETQ. CDR3 size: 15 residues. The CDR3: CASSRGGEVNYGYTF.

The gene calls are TRBV6-2 or TRBV6-3 and TRBJ1-5. CDR1 and CDR2 from the germline V gene are MNHEY and SVGEGT. The CDR3 is 14 amino acids. The CDR3 loop is CASSYSGGLQPQHF.

This chain uses TRBV7-9 with TRBJ2-1; TCRdb calls TRBD1, which cannot be checked without DNA. Germline CDR1 SEHNR, CDR2 FQNEAQ (reference sequence). CDR3 length: 18 residues. This chain's CDR3 is CASSLKPGAGGPTNEQFF. Complete variable domain (other parts from reference TRBV7-9 and TRBJ2-1): DTGVSQNPRHKITKRGQNVTFRCDPISEHNRLYWYRQTLGQGPEFLTYFQNEAQLEKSRLLSDRFSAERPKGSFSTLEIQRTEQGDSAMYLCASSLKPGAGGPTNEQFFGPGTRLTVL.

This chain joins TRBV12-3 or TRBV12-4 and TRBJ2-1; no DNA is available, so the TRBD2 call from TCRdb remains unchecked. The CDR3 covers 17 residues. This CDR3 is CASSLVTGGSVNNEQFF.

The V call is TRBV20-1, the J call TRBJ1-2; the D gene TCRdb calls, TRBD1, cannot be checked with no DNA. The CDR3 is 12 residues long. Germline CDR1 and CDR2: DFQATT and SNEGSKA (reference sequence). The CDR3 loop is CSAAQGRVGYTF.